These 13 T cell receptor beta chains share one sample of origin, sequenced in a study of PD-1 blockade in classical Hodgkin lymphoma. Produced via immunoSEQ multiplex PCR; TCRdb's table is partial and in-frame only. The sample has 95,000 to 120,000 clones; 80% to 90% are singletons. Relapse after autologous stem cell transplantation occurred in every patient, and brentuximab vedotin exposure varied. Sequences were derived from peripheral blood mononuclear cells (PBMCs), sampled before the second cycle of nivolumab. The receptors derive from a human donor with classical Hodgkin lymphoma.

This clone was counted only a few times. V gene TRBV2 combines with J gene TRBJ1-5; 7 bases map to TRBD1. V gave up 6 bases and J gave up 2 bases; unmatched junction bases: 7. CDR3 size: 15 residues. Germline values: CDR1 SNHLY, CDR2 FYNNEI. CDR3 loop: CASSDLTGGNQPQHF. The CDR3 DNA sequence: TGTGCCAGCAGCGATCTCACAGGGGGCAATCAGCCCCAGCATTTT. The entire variable domain, with the rest obtained from reference TRBV2 and TRBJ1-5, is as follows: EPEVTQTPSHQVTQMGQEVILRCVPISNHLYFYWYRQILGQKVEFLVSFYNNEISEKSEIFDDQFSVERPDGSNFTLKIRSTKLEDSAMYFCASSDLTGGNQPQHFGDGTRLSIL.

This rearrangement joins TRBV7-8 to TRBJ2-3; the match to TRBD2 covers 11 bases. Looked up from germline, CDR1 is SGHVS and CDR2 is FQNEAQ. V lost 2 bases to trimming and J lost 1 base; unmatched junction nucleotides: 5. The CDR3 sequence is 17 residues long. CDR3 DNA: TGTGCCAGCAGCTTATACTTAGCGGGAGGGGGCACAGATACGCAGTATTTT. This sequence encodes CASSLYLAGGGTDTQYF.

This clone was observed once. The chain joins TRBV4-3 to TRBJ2-1, with D possibly TRBD2 on 5 matching bases. This CDR3 comprises 15 residues. The V gene's germline CDR1 is LGHNA and CDR2 YSLEER. Trimming shortened V by 0 bases and J by 6 bases, and 12 bases separated the two germline ends. The CDR3 DNA follows: TGCGCCAGCAGCCAAGAAGCTAGCTTATTCAATGAGCAGTTCTTC. Translated: CASSQEASLFNEQFF.

V and J are TRBV2 and TRBJ2-1, with D possibly TRBD2 on 6 matching bases. The V end was cut by 6 bases, the J end by 6 bases, with 15 bases between. The CDR3 is 14 amino acids. Germline values: CDR1 SNHLY, CDR2 FYNNEI. CDR3 in amino acids: CASRARDSTNEQFF. In nucleotides, the CDR3 is TGTGCCAGCAGAGCCCGGGACTCCACCAATGAGCAGTTCTTC.

V is TRBV5-1 and J is TRBJ2-2; D is undetermined. The CDR3 has 15 amino acids. V was clipped by 10 bases and J by 3 bases, with 19 bases between them. Looked up from germline, CDR1 is SGHRS and CDR2 is YFSETQ. CDR3 sequence reads: CASFPGQKHTGELFF. DNA for the CDR3: TGCGCCTCCTTCCCTGGGCAGAAACACACCGGGGAGCTGTTTTTT. The whole variable domain, filled in from reference TRBV5-1 and TRBJ2-2, reads KAGVTQTPRYLIKTRGQQVTLSCSPISGHRSVSWYQQTPGQGLQFLFEYFSETQRNKGNFPGRFSGRQFSNSRSEMNVSTLELGDSALYLCASFPGQKHTGELFFGEGSRLTVL.

The chain links TRBV12-5 to TRBJ2-3; no clear D. Germline V gene lookup returns CDR1 LGHNT and CDR2 FRNRAP. The CDR3 sequence is 16 residues long. V lost 1 base to trimming and J lost 5 bases, with 16 bases between them. CDR3 DNA sequence: TGTGCTAGTGGTTTGGAGTCTATGCACCGTCAAGATACGCAGTATTTT. Translation gives CASGLESMHRQDTQYF.

The V and J genes are TRBV6-5 and TRBJ1-2; 12 nucleotides match TRBD1. Germline CDR1 MNHEY, CDR2 SVGAGI. V trimming: 2 bases; J trimming: 7 bases; junction bases outside the gene matches: 5. CDR3 length equals 15 residues. CDR3: CASSYAGQGARGYTF. In DNA form, the CDR3 reads TGTGCCAGCAGTTACGCGGGACAGGGGGCACGTGGCTACACCTTC.

J is TRBJ2-3 and V is TRBV5-1; TRBD2 aligns across 10 bases. Germline lookup yields CDR1 SGHRS and CDR2 YFSETQ. V was clipped by 0 bases and J by 0 bases; unmatched bases: 4. This CDR3 has 17 residues. The CDR3 is CASSLATSGVSTDTQYF. CDR3 bases: TGCGCCAGCAGCTTGGCCACTAGCGGGGTTAGCACAGATACGCAGTATTTT.

V and J are TRBV7-9 and TRBJ2-7, with D perhaps matching TRBD1 (6 bases). V dropped 3 bases and J dropped 3 bases, with 12 bases sitting between them. Germline-derived CDR1 and CDR2 are SEHNR and FQNEAQ (reference sequence). There are 14 residues in the CDR3. CDR3 amino acids: CASSLGRDIYEQYF. The DNA of the CDR3 is TGTGCCAGCAGCTTGGGACGGGACATCTACGAGCAGTACTTC. Variable domain in full (rest from reference TRBV7-9 and TRBJ2-7): DTGVSQNPRHKITKRGQNVTFRCDPISEHNRLYWYRQTLGQGPEFLTYFQNEAQLEKSRLLSDRFSAERPKGSFSTLEIQRTEQGDSAMYLCASSLGRDIYEQYFGPGTRLTVT.

On this clone itself: Since the CDR3 does not end with the conserved phenylalanine or tryptophan, this likely comes from a read error. V gene TRBV6-5 combines with J gene TRBJ1-2, with TRBD1 identical over 7 bases. V lost 0 bases to trimming and J lost 7 bases; unmatched junction nucleotides: 5. The CDR3 has 14 amino acids. In germline, CDR1 is MNHEY, CDR2 SVGAGI. CDR3 in amino acids: CASSYSGGGGGYTS. DNA for the CDR3: TGTGCCAGCAGTTACTCAGGAGGGGGCGGTGGCTACACCTCC.

The chain links TRBV30 to TRBJ2-5; D is perhaps TRBD1 or TRBD2 (5 bases each). Germline V lookup: CDR1 GTSNPN, CDR2 SVGIG (reference sequence). CDR3 size: 17 residues. Between the trimmed V and J ends, which lost 2 bases and 2 bases, there was a span of 21 bases. DNA for the CDR3: TGTGCCTGGAGTACATCACCACTCCGGGACCCGCAAGAGACCCAGTACTTC. It translates to CAWSTSPLRDPQETQYF.

The chain employs TRBV6-6 and TRBJ2-1, with D uncertain. The CDR3 totals 12 residues. The V end was cut by 4 bases, the J end by 4 bases, with 5 bases between. Germline CDR1 reads MNHNY; CDR2 reads SVGAGI (reference sequence). CDR3: CASSSGYNEQFF. The CDR3 region has the DNA TGTGCCAGCAGTTCCGGATACAATGAGCAGTTCTTC.

The chain links TRBV5-4 to TRBJ1-3; tentative D call: TRBD1 (6 bases). Germline CDR1 reads SGHNT; CDR2 reads YYREEE (reference sequence). Trimming removed 4 bases from V and 0 bases from J, with 17 bases in between. The CDR3 runs 17 residues. The CDR3 sequence is CASSRDTKITSGNTIYF. DNA of the CDR3: TGTGCCAGCAGCAGGGACACGAAAATTACCTCTGGAAACACCATATATTTT.